The 8 T cell receptor beta chains below were found in one sample sequenced in a study of T cells in localized non-small cell lung cancer. TCRdb keeps only in-frame clones here, not all; method: immunoSEQ multiplex PCR. This repertoire shows about 40,000 clones, about 76% found once; its top ten account for roughly 7.3%. Sample: peripheral blood mononuclear cells, taken before any cancer treatment. The receptors stem from a male donor at least 60 years old with stage II lung adenocarcinoma.

The V and J genes are TRBV2 and TRBJ1-5, with 7 bases that match TRBD1. The germline gives CDR1 SNHLY, CDR2 FYNNEI. V trimming: 6 bases; J trimming: 5 bases; junction bases outside the gene matches: 7. This CDR3 is 14 amino acids long. CDR3 DNA: TGTGCCAGCAGCGTGACAGGGACGGATCAGCCCCAGCATTTT. It translates to CASSVTGTDQPQHF.

This chain connects TRBV5-1 to TRBJ1-1; D is unclear. V dropped 4 bases and J dropped 1 base, with 11 bases sitting between them. Germline loops: CDR1 SGHRS, CDR2 YFSETQ. CDR3 length equals 14 residues. The CDR3 DNA reads as TGCGCCAGCAGCAGTGGTACAAGGAACACTGAAGCTTTCTTT. Residues: CASSSGTRNTEAFF.

The chain is built from TRBV5-6 and TRBJ2-5; 7 bases are a match to TRBD1. CDR3 size: 16 residues. Per the germline V gene, CDR1 is SGHDT and CDR2 is YYEEEE. Trimming took 1 base from V and 6 from J; bases not matched to a gene: 12. The CDR3 loop reads CASSLWFSKGAKTQYF. The CDR3 DNA follows: TGTGCCAGCAGCTTGTGGTTTTCTAAGGGGGCTAAGACCCAGTACTTC.

The chain is built from TRBV11-2 and TRBJ2-1; D remains ambiguous. The germline V gene encodes CDR1 SGHAT and CDR2 FQNNGV. The CDR3 totals 14 residues. The V gene lost 6 bases and the J gene lost 8 bases, with 17 bases spanning the gap. The CDR3 DNA reads as TGTGCCAGCAGGCCCCTCCGACCCAACCATGAGCAGTTCTTC. Its protein is CASRPLRPNHEQFF. Full variable domain (remainder filled in from reference TRBV11-2 and TRBJ2-1): EAGVAQSPRYKIIEKRQSVAFWCNPISGHATLYWYQQILGQGPKLLIQFQNNGVVDDSQLPKDRFSAERLKGVDSTLKIQPAKLEDSAVYLCASRPLRPNHEQFFGPGTRLTVL.

The chain has TRBV19 and TRBJ1-2; 11 positions agree with TRBD1. The CDR3 covers 15 residues. V trimming: 7 bases; J trimming: 0 bases; junction bases outside the gene matches: 4. Germline V gene lookup returns CDR1 LNHDA and CDR2 SQIVND (reference sequence). This chain's CDR3 is CASIGTGGANYGYTF. As DNA, the CDR3 is TGTGCCAGTATAGGGACAGGGGGAGCTAACTATGGCTACACCTTC.

The chain links TRBV5-6 to TRBJ1-2, with TRBD1 identical over 8 bases. V lost 6 bases to trimming and J lost 8 bases; unmatched junction nucleotides: 12. Germline V CDR1 and CDR2: SGHDT, YYEEEE. The CDR3 spans 14 residues. The CDR3 region is CASTDVQGAHGYTF. Here the CDR3 DNA reads TGTGCCAGCACCGATGTTCAGGGGGCGCACGGCTACACCTTC.

The rearrangement uses TRBV10-3 and TRBJ2-2, with 8 positions matching TRBD1. V was pared by 4 bases and J by 1 base, with 5 bases of the junction left unmatched. Germline values: CDR1 ENHRY, CDR2 SYGVKD. The CDR3 extends over 16 amino acids. The CDR3 reads CAISAWTGQNTGELFF. CDR3 nucleotide sequence: TGTGCCATCAGTGCCTGGACAGGGCAGAACACCGGGGAGCTGTTTTTT.

J is TRBJ2-7 and V is TRBV6-1; possible D gene TRBD2, 6 bases. V shed 3 bases and J shed 2 bases, with 14 bases lying between them. CDR1 is MNHNS, CDR2 SASEGT, per germline. This CDR3 region has 15 residues. CDR3 nucleotide sequence: TGTGCCAGCAGTGAGATGGCGGGACCTACCTACGAGCAGTACTTC. This gives the protein CASSEMAGPTYEQYF.